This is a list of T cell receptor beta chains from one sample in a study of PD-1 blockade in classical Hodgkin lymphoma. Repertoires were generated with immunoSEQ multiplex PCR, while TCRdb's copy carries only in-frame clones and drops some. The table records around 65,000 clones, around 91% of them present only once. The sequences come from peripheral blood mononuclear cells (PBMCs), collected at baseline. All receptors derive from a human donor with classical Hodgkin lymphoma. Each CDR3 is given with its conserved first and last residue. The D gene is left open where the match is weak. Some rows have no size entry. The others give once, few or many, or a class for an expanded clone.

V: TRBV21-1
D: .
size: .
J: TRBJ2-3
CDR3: CASSYPSSGGKSDTQYF
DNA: TGTGCCAGCAGCTATCCATCTAGCGGGGGCAAATCAGATACGCAGTATTTT

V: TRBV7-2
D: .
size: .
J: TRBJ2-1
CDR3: CASSLALHRPYNEQFF
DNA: TGTGCCAGCAGCTTAGCGCTGCATCGACCGTACAATGAGCAGTTCTTC

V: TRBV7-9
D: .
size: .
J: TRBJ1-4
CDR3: CASSLGVVDEKLFF
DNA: TGTGCCAGCAGCTTAGGGGTTGTTGATGAAAAACTGTTTTTT

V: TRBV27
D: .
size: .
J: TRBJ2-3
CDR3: CASSLSPFQTGGDTDTQYF
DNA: TGTGCCAGCAGTTTATCCCCCTTCCAAACAGGGGGGGACACAGATACGCAGTATTTT

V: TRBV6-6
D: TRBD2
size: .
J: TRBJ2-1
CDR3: CASTPRAGSLTNEQFF
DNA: TGTGCCAGCACTCCAAGAGCGGGGTCACTAACTAATGAGCAGTTCTTC

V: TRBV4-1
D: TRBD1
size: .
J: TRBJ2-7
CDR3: CASSPSPGGDRASYEQYF
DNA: TGCGCCAGCAGCCCTAGTCCCGGCGGGGACAGGGCAAGCTACGAGCAGTACTTC

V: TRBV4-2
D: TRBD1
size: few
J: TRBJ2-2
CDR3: CASSPWTGRFGELFF
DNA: TGTGCCAGCAGCCCATGGACAGGGAGGTTTGGGGAGCTGTTTTTT

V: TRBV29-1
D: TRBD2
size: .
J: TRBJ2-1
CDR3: CSVEKTSGVGNEQFF
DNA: TGCAGCGTTGAGAAAACTAGCGGGGTCGGCAATGAGCAGTTCTTC

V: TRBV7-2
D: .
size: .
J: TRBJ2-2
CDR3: CASSRDTGELFF
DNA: TGTGCCAGCAGCCGGGACACCGGGGAGCTGTTTTTT

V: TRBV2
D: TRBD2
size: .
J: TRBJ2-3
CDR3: CASRVGLAGARSTDTQYF
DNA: TGTGCCAGCAGGGTGGGACTAGCGGGGGCGAGGAGCACAGATACGCAGTATTTT

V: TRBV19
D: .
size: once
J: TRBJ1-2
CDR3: CASSSEGGYTF
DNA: TGTGCCAGTAGTTCGGAGGGGGGCTACACCTTC

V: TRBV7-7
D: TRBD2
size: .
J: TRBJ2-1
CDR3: CASSTGTSGNEQFF
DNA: TGTGCTAGCAGTACCGGGACTAGCGGAAATGAGCAGTTCTTC

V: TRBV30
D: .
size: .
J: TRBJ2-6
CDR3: CARGMEGANVLTF
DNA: TGTGCCCGGGGGATGGAAGGGGCCAACGTCCTGACTTTC

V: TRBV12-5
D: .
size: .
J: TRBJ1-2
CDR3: CASGLVLQGGINGYTF
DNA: TGTGCTAGTGGTTTGGTCCTGCAGGGTGGGATTAATGGCTACACCTTC

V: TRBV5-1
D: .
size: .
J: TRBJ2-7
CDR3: CASSVAGYEQYF
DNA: TGCGCCAGCAGCGTTGCCGGCTACGAGCAGTACTTC

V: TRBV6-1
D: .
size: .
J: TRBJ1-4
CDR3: CASSDVLLFF
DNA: TGTGCCAGCAGTGACGTGCTACTGTTTTTT

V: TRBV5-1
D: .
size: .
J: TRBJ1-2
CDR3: CASSPARGVGHGYTF
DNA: TGCGCCAGCAGCCCTGCCCGGGGGGTCGGTCATGGCTACACCTTC

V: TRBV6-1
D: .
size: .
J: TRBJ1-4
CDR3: CASTRDGSFNEKLFF
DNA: TGTGCCAGCACCCGGGACGGCTCCTTTAATGAAAAACTGTTTTTT

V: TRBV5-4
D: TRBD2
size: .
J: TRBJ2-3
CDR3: CASSSGRGGRVGDTQYF
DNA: TGTGCCAGCAGCTCAGGGAGGGGCGGTCGAGTTGGAGATACGCAGTATTTT

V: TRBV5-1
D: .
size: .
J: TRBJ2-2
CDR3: CASSLSGTPGELFF
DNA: TGCGCCAGCAGCTTATCCGGGACTCCCGGGGAGCTGTTTTTT